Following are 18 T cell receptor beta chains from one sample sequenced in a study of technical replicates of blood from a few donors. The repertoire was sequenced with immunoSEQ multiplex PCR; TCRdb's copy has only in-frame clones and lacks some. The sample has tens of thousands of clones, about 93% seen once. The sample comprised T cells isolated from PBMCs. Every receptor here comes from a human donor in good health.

Written as DNA, the CDR3 is TGTGCCAGCAGTCCCAAACCAGGGTCGTATCAGCCCCAGCATTTT. Its translation is CASSPKPGSYQPQHF. The chain uses TRBV5-8 and TRBJ1-5, with D tentatively TRBD1 (5 bases). The V and J ends lost 5 bases and 5 bases respectively, with 17 bases between them. Germline CDR1 is SGHTS and CDR2 is YDEGEE. CDR3 size: 15 residues.

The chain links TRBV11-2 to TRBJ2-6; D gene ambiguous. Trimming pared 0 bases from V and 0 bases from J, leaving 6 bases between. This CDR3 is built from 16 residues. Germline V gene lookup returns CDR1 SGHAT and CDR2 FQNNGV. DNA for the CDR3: TGTGCCAGCAGCTTAGATCTGTACTCTGGGGCCAACGTCCTGACTTTC. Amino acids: CASSLDLYSGANVLTF.

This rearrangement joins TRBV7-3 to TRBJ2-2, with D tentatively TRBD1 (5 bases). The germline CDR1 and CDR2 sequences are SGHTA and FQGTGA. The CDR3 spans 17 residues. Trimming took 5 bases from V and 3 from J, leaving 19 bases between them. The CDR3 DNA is TGTGCCAGCAGCCCCATGGGGCGCATCGAATACACCGGGGAGCTGTTTTTT. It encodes CASSPMGRIEYTGELFF.

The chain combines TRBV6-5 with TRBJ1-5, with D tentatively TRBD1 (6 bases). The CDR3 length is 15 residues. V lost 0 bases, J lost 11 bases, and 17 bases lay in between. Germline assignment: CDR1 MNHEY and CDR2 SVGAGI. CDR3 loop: CASSYSARGAAAQHF. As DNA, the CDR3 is TGTGCCAGCAGTTACTCCGCCAGGGGCGCCGCAGCCCAGCATTTT.

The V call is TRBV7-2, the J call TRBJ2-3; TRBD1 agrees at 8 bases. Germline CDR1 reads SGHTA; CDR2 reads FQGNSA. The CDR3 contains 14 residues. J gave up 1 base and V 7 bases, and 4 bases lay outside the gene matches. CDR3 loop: CASIPTGGTDTQYF. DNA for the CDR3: TGTGCCAGCATTCCGACAGGGGGCACAGATACGCAGTATTTT.

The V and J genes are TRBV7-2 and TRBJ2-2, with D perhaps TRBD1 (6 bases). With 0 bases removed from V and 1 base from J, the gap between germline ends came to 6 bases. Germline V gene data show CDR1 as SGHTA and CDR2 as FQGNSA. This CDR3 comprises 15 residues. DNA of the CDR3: TGTGCCAGCAGCTTAGCCAGGGGGAACACCGGGGAGCTGTTTTTT. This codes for CASSLARGNTGELFF. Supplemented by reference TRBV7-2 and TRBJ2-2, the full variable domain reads GAGVSQSPSNKVTEKGKDVELRCDPISGHTALYWYRQSLGQGLEFLIYFQGNSAPDKSGLPSDRFSAERTGGSVSTLTIQRTQQEDSAVYLCASSLARGNTGELFFGEGSRLTVL.

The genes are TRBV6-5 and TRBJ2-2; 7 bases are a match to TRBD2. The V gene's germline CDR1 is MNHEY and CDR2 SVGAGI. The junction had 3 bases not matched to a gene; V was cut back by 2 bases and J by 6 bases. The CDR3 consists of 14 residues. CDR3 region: CASSYGRVSGELFF. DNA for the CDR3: TGTGCCAGCAGTTACGGGAGGGTCTCCGGGGAGCTGTTTTTT.

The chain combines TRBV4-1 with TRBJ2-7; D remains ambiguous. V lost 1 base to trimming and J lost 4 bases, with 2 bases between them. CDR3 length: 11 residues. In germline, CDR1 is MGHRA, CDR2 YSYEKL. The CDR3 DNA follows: TGCGCCAGCAGCCAAGCATACGAGCAGTACTTC. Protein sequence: CASSQAYEQYF.

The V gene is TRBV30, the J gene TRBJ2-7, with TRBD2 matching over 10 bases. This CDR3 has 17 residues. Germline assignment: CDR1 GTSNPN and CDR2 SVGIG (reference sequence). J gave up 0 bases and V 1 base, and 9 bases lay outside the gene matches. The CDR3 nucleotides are TGTGCCTGGAGTGAGAGGACTAGCGGACCTTTCTCCTACGAGCAGTACTTC. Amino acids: CAWSERTSGPFSYEQYF.

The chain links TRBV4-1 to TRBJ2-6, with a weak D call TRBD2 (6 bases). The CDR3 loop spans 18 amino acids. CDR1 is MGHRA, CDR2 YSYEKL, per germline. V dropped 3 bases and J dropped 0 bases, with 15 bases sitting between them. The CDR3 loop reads CASSQKPGGYSGANVLTF. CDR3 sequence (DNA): TGCGCCAGCAGCCAGAAACCTGGGGGGTACTCTGGGGCCAACGTCCTGACTTTC.

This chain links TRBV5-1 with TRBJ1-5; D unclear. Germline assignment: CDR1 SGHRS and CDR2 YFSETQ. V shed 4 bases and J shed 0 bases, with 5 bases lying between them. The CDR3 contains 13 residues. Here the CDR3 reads CASSPGSNQPQHF. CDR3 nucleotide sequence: TGCGCCAGCAGCCCAGGTAGCAATCAGCCCCAGCATTTT.

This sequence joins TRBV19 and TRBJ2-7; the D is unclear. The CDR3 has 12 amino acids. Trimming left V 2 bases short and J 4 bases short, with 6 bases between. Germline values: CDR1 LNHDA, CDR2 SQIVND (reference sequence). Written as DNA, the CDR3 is TGTGCCAGTAGTATACGCGGTTACGAGCAGTACTTC. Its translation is CASSIRGYEQYF.

CDR3: CASSPQGLLAKNIQYF. The DNA of the CDR3 is TGTGCCAGCAGCCCCCAGGGATTACTAGCCAAAAACATTCAGTACTTC. The chain carries TRBV9 and TRBJ2-4, with D perhaps TRBD1 (5 bases). With 4 bases removed from V and 0 bases from J, the gap between germline ends came to 14 bases. Germline CDR1 is SGDLS and CDR2 is YYNGEE. This CDR3 has 16 residues.

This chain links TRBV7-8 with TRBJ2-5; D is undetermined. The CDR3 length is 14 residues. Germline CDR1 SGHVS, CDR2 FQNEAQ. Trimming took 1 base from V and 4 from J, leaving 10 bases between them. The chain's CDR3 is CASSLGTFRETQYF. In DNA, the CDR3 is TGTGCCAGCAGCTTAGGCACCTTCAGAGAGACCCAGTACTTC. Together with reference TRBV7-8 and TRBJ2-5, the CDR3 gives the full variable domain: GAGVSQSPRYKVAKRGQDVALRCDPISGHVSLFWYQQALGQGPEFLTYFQNEAQLDKSGLPSDRFFAERPEGSVSTLKIQRTQQEDSAVYLCASSLGTFRETQYFGPGTRLLVL.

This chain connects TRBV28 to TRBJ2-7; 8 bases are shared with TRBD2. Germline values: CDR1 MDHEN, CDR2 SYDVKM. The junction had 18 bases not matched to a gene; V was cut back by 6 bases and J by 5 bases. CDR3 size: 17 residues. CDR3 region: CASSPPRGSGTLDEQYF. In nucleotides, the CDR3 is TGTGCCAGCAGCCCCCCTCGCGGTAGCGGGACCCTAGACGAGCAGTACTTC. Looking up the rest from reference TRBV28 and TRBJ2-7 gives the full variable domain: DVKVTQSSRYLVKRTGEKVFLECVQDMDHENMFWYRQDPGLGLRLIYFSYDVKMKEKGDIPEGYSVSREKKERFSLILESASTNQTSMYLCASSPPRGSGTLDEQYFGPGTRLTVT.

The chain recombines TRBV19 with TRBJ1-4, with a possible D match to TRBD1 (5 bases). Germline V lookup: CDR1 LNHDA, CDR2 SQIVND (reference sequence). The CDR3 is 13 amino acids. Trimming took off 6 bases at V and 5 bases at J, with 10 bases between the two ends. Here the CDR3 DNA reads TGTGCCAGTAGAGGGGCCAACAATGAAAAACTGTTTTTT. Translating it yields CASRGANNEKLFF.

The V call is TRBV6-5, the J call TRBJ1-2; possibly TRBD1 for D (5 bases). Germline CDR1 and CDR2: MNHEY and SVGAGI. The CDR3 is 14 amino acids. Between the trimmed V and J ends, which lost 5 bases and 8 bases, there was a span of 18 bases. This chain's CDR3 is CASSKIVGGGGYTF. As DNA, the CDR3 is TGTGCCAGCAGTAAAATAGTGGGGGGTGGCGGCTACACCTTC.

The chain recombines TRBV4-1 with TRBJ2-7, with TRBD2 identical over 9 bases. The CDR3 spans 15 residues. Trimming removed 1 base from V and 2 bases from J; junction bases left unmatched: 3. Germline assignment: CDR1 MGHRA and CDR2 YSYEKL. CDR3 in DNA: TGCGCCAGCAGCCAAGGGCTAGCGGGGACCTACGAGCAGTACTTC. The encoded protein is CASSQGLAGTYEQYF.